These T cell receptor beta chains were read from a single sample in a study of beta chain features in type 1 diabetes. This table comes from immunoSEQ multiplex PCR, and its TCRdb copy is limited to in-frame clones, with some not included. The sample consists of over 500,000 clones, less than 20% of them appearing once. The sample was naive CD4+ T cells from blood. The receptors shown here come from a man younger than 35 in good health. Both conserved end residues are trimmed from each CDR3. Fields, in order: V gene, clone size, J gene, CDR3 protein. Clone size appears in some rows only: once, few, many, or a class for an expanded clone.

v_gene: TRBV19
abundance: few
j_gene: TRBJ2-7
CDR3aa: ASTREANSFYEQY

v_gene: TRBV5-1
abundance: few
j_gene: TRBJ2-3
CDR3aa: ASSSQGRTDTQY

v_gene: TRBV4-1
abundance: -
j_gene: TRBJ2-7
CDR3aa: ASSQDVLAGEQY

v_gene: TRBV15
abundance: few
j_gene: TRBJ1-2
CDR3aa: ATSRWGGYGYT

v_gene: TRBV4-3
abundance: few
j_gene: TRBJ1-5
CDR3aa: ASSLRRGGNQPQH

v_gene: TRBV2
abundance: few
j_gene: TRBJ2-6
CDR3aa: ASSSAGNRRSGANVLT

v_gene: TRBV25-1
abundance: few
j_gene: TRBJ2-1
CDR3aa: ASSEAGPSSYNEQF

v_gene: TRBV6-5
abundance: -
j_gene: TRBJ2-7
CDR3aa: ASSRTGLREQY

v_gene: TRBV29-1
abundance: few
j_gene: TRBJ2-7
CDR3aa: SACRDSSYEQY

v_gene: TRBV29-1
abundance: -
j_gene: TRBJ1-2
CDR3aa: SVDRGGYGYT

v_gene: TRBV28
abundance: -
j_gene: TRBJ1-3
CDR3aa: ASSTRGSGNTIY

v_gene: TRBV4-3
abundance: -
j_gene: TRBJ1-2
CDR3aa: ASSQAISTGGTGYT

v_gene: TRBV5-1
abundance: once
j_gene: TRBJ1-4
CDR3aa: ASSLAWGDGEKLF

v_gene: TRBV7-9
abundance: many
j_gene: TRBJ2-1
CDR3aa: ASSLLTYNEQF

v_gene: TRBV29-1
abundance: few
j_gene: TRBJ2-7
CDR3aa: SGQGQELEQY

v_gene: TRBV5-4
abundance: -
j_gene: TRBJ2-5
CDR3aa: ASSSRAGKETQY

v_gene: TRBV14
abundance: -
j_gene: TRBJ2-3
CDR3aa: ASSSRRGSDTQY

v_gene: TRBV5-1
abundance: few
j_gene: TRBJ2-2
CDR3aa: ASSLERAGELF

v_gene: TRBV28
abundance: few
j_gene: TRBJ2-7
CDR3aa: ASSLTGGYEQY

v_gene: TRBV19
abundance: -
j_gene: TRBJ2-2
CDR3aa: ASSPRTLNTGELF

v_gene: TRBV11-3
abundance: few
j_gene: TRBJ1-1
CDR3aa: ASSLAGMNTEAF

v_gene: TRBV5-1
abundance: -
j_gene: TRBJ2-7
CDR3aa: ASSLEGSPAYEQY